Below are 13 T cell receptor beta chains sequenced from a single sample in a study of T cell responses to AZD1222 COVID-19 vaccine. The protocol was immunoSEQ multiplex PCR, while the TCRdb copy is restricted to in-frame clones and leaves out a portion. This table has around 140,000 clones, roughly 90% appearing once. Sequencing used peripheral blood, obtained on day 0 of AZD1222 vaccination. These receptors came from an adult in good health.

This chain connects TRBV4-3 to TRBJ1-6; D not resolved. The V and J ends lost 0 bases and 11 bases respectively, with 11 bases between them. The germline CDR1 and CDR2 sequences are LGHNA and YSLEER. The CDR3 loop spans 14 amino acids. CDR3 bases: TGCGCCAGCAGCCAAGATACACGGGGTCCACCCCTCCACTTT. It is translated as CASSQDTRGPPLHF.

The CDR3 sequence: CASSYVAGSPQHF. For the CDR3, the DNA is TGTGCCAGCAGTTACGTAGCGGGCTCACCCCAGCATTTT. This chain joins TRBV6-5 and TRBJ1-5; no clear D. Between the trimmed V and J ends, which lost 2 bases and 10 bases, there was a span of 12 bases. Germline V gene lookup returns CDR1 MNHEY and CDR2 SVGAGI. CDR3 length equals 13 residues.

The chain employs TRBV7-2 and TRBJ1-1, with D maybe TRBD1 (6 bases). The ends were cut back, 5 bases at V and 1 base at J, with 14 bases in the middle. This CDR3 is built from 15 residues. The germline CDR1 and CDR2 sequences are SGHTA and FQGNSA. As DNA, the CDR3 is TGTGCCAGCAGCCCAACAACAGGGCGGAACACTGAAGCTTTCTTT. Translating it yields CASSPTTGRNTEAFF.

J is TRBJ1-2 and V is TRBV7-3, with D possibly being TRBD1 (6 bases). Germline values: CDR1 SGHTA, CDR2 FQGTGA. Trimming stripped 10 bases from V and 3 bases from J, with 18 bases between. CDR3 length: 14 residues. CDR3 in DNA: TGTGCCACCACTAAAGCGGGGGCGGACTATGGCTACACCTTC. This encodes CATTKAGADYGYTF.

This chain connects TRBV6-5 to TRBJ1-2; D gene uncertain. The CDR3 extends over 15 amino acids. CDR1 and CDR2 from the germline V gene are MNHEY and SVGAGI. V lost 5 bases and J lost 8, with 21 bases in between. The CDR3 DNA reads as TGTGCCAGCAGTCGCCCTGGGCAGAGAGGAGCCGGCTACACCTTC. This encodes CASSRPGQRGAGYTF.

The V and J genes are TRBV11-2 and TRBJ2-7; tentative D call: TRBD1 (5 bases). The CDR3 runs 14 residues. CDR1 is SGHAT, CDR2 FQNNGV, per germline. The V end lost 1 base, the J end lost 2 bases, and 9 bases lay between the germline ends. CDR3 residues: CASSLGPGTYEQYF. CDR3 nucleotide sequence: TGTGCCAGCAGCTTAGGTCCAGGGACCTACGAGCAGTACTTC.

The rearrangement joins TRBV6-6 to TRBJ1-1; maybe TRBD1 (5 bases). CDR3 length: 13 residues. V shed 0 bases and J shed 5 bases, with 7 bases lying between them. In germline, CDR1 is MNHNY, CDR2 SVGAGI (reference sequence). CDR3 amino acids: CASSYSGGTEAFF. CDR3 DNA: TGTGCCAGCAGTTACTCGGGGGGGACTGAAGCTTTCTTT.

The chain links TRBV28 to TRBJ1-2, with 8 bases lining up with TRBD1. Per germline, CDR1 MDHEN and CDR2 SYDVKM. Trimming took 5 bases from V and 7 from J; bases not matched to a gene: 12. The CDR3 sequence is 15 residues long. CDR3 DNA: TGTGCCAGCAGTCGACCACAGGGGGAAGATCTTGGCTACACCTTC. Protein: CASSRPQGEDLGYTF.

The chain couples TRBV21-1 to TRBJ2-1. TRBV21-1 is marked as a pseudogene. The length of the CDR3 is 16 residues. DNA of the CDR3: TGTGCCAGCAGCCCTCAGGAGCCCAAACCCCCTAATGAGCAGTTCTTC. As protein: CASSPQEPKPPNEQFF.

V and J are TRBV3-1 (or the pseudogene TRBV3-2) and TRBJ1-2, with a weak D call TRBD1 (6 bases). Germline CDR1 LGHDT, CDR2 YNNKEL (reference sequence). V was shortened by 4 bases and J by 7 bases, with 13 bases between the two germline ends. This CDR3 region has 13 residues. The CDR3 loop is CASSPRTEFGYTF. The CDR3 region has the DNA TGTGCCAGCAGCCCACGGACAGAGTTTGGCTACACCTTC.

The CDR3 spells CASSPSGSSYNEQFF. The CDR3 region has the DNA TGTGCCAGCAGCCCAAGCGGGAGTTCCTACAATGAGCAGTTCTTC. The chain combines TRBV5-6 with TRBJ2-1; 8 bases map to TRBD2. The CDR3 consists of 15 residues. Per the germline V gene, CDR1 is SGHDT and CDR2 is YYEEEE. Trimming took 4 bases from V and 1 from J; bases not matched to a gene: 4.

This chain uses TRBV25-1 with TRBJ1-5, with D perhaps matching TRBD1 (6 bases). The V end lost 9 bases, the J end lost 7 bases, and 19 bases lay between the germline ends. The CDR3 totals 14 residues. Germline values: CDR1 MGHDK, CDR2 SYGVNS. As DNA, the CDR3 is TGTGCCAGTTTCGGGGGCGTATTCGGACAGCCCCAGCATTTT. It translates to CASFGGVFGQPQHF.

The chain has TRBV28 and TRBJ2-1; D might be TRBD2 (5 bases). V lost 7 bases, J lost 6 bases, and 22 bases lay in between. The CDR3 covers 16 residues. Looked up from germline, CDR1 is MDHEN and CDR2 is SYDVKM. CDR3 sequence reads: CASTFGGLAGGNEQFF. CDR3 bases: TGTGCCAGCACGTTCGGCGGGCTAGCTGGTGGCAATGAGCAGTTCTTC.